A selection of T cell receptor beta chains follows, all from one sample in a study of control samples from healthy donors and cancer patients. Libraries were prepared by immunoSEQ multiplex PCR; TCRdb keeps only in-frame clonotypes and omits some of them. The repertoire has some 150,000 clones, roughly 94% of them found once; the top ten carry 13% to 15%. The source material was PBMCs. These receptors were taken from a man in his sixties with colorectal cancer. CDR3s include the opening cysteine and the closing phenylalanine or tryptophan. A D gene is named only where the DNA matches it firmly. Only some rows state a clone size, as once, few, many or a class for expanded clones.

j_gene | abundance | v_gene | d_gene | CDR3aa
TRBJ2-1 | NA | TRBV13 | TRBD1 | CASSSDRVYRTNEQFF
TRBJ2-6 | NA | TRBV5-1 | TRBD1 | CASSLVGTGRVSGANVLTF
TRBJ1-2 | NA | TRBV5-8 | NA | CASSPNRERSGYTF
TRBJ1-4 | NA | TRBV25-1 | NA | CASSAYSGGDEKLFF
TRBJ1-5 | NA | TRBV7-7 | NA | CASSLPPRNQPQHF
TRBJ2-7 | NA | TRBV19 | NA | CASSIEKTRSDEQYF
TRBJ1-2 | NA | TRBV5-6 | NA | CASKETASNYGYTF
TRBJ1-5 | NA | TRBV5-4 | TRBD1 | CASSLVWTGGARSNQPQHF
TRBJ2-2 | NA | TRBV7-2 | NA | CASSLTGVRTGELFF
TRBJ1-2 | NA | TRBV2 | NA | CASSLDQGSNYGYTF
TRBJ2-3 | once | TRBV6-5 | NA | CASTEGTSTDTQYF
TRBJ1-5 | few | TRBV19 | NA | CASRSSNQPQHF
TRBJ2-3 | NA | TRBV5-1 | TRBD1 | CASSWDSPDTDTQYF
TRBJ2-3 | NA | TRBV12-3/TRBV12-4 | NA | CASSPDRTDTQYF
TRBJ2-5 | NA | TRBV12-3/TRBV12-4 | TRBD1 | CASSRGRRETQYF
TRBJ1-1 | NA | TRBV10-3 | NA | CAISDLERKNTEAFF
TRBJ2-7 | NA | TRBV6-1 | NA | CASSDAGFIDEQYF
TRBJ1-2 | NA | TRBV6-2/TRBV6-3 | NA | CASSSPTVSRTHGYTF
TRBJ2-1 | NA | TRBV11-3 | NA | CASSPQAGSSYNEQFF
TRBJ2-7 | NA | TRBV18 | TRBD1 | CASSPAGGPYEQYF
TRBJ1-2 | NA | TRBV9 | TRBD1 | CASSVEQGAYGYTF
TRBJ2-1 | NA | TRBV11-2 | NA | CASSLDTTGLGSYNEQFF
TRBJ2-1 | NA | TRBV11-2 | NA | CASSLASRFNEQFF
TRBJ1-2 | NA | TRBV30 | TRBD1 | CAWSVPGTAPRGYTF
TRBJ2-3 | NA | TRBV11-3 | NA | CASSSTASTDTQYF
TRBJ1-3 | NA | TRBV7-6 | NA | CASSLAIGSGNTIYF
TRBJ1-2 | NA | TRBV7-2 | NA | CASSLQANQYGYTF
TRBJ1-5 | NA | TRBV19 | TRBD1 | CASTRQGDQPQHF
TRBJ1-6 | NA | TRBV4-1 | NA | CASSQGWSGAYNSPLHF
TRBJ1-3 | NA | TRBV5-1 | NA | CASSLRPDLSGNTIYF
TRBJ1-5 | once | TRBV5-1 | NA | CASSLMPGDGGQPQHF
TRBJ2-5 | NA | TRBV3-1/TRBV3-2 | TRBD2 | CASSRLRGAQETQYF
TRBJ1-2 | NA | TRBV7-2 | TRBD1 | CASSLGTGGYYGYTF
TRBJ2-3 | NA | TRBV2 | TRBD2 | CASSELAGIPSTDTQYF
TRBJ2-3 | NA | TRBV11-2 | TRBD2 | CARSLEPSGGARGDTQYF
TRBJ1-3 | NA | TRBV6-1 | NA | CASSETDGNTIYF
TRBJ1-5 | NA | TRBV4-1 | NA | CASSLRQGNQPQHF
TRBJ2-3 | NA | TRBV5-1 | TRBD1 | CASSFGTGTDTQYF
TRBJ2-7 | NA | TRBV19 | NA | CATAGTRTYEQYF
TRBJ2-3 | NA | TRBV2 | NA | CASSDGSWGEEGTDTQYF
TRBJ1-1 | NA | TRBV29-1 | TRBD1 | CSAGFGQGGNTEAFF
TRBJ1-2 | NA | TRBV6-1 | NA | CASSEGGREEGYGYTF
TRBJ2-5 | NA | TRBV7-9 | NA | CASSLRPGDGGETQYF
TRBJ1-3 | NA | TRBV10-2 | NA | CASRGPGDSGNTIYF
TRBJ1-2 | NA | TRBV19 | NA | CASSFATYGYTF
TRBJ1-5 | NA | TRBV7-2 | NA | CASSFSINQPQHF
TRBJ1-5 | NA | TRBV19 | NA | CASSILGGERPQHF
TRBJ1-1 | few | TRBV5-1 | NA | CASSPTGGGTGEAFF
TRBJ2-3 | NA | TRBV5-1 | TRBD2 | CASSLGVLAGSTDTQYF
TRBJ1-2 | NA | TRBV5-4 | NA | CASSLGANYGYTF
TRBJ1-6 | NA | TRBV6-5 | NA | CASSSGVYNSPLHF
TRBJ2-2 | few | TRBV4-1 | TRBD2 | CASSRGRSGGGYTGELFF
TRBJ2-7 | NA | TRBV5-1 | NA | CASSLGGEQYF
TRBJ1-2 | NA | TRBV10-3 | TRBD1 | CAISETGTGIYGYTF
TRBJ2-5 | NA | TRBV5-4 | TRBD1 | CASSRQGAKETQYF
TRBJ2-2 | NA | TRBV9 | TRBD1 | CASSVATGIGELFF
TRBJ1-3 | once | TRBV9 | NA | CASRAGEGAGNTIYF
TRBJ1-3 | NA | TRBV7-9 | TRBD1 | CASTPWDRPGNTIYF
TRBJ2-1 | NA | TRBV5-4 | NA | CASRPDSYNEQFF
TRBJ2-7 | NA | TRBV6-5 | NA | CASSSGRGTYEQYF